This T cell receptor (beta chain) was sequenced during a study of graft-versus-host responses after intestinal transplantation. Study information: Isolated intestinal, liver-intestinal, or multivisceral transplants were what recipients had. Uniformly, recipients were administered anti-thymocyte globulin induction with subsequent tacrolimus and steroids for approximately three years.

Method: immunoSEQ multiplex PCR; TCRdb's copy keeps in-frame clones and lacks some. The repertoire holds about 88,000 clones, 80% to 95% seen once, with 0.35% in the top ten. Germline V gives CDR1 MDHEN, CDR2 SYDVKM. CDR3 size: 15 residues. Trimming removed 2 bases at V and 6 bases at J, with 13 bases between. About this clone itself: Its specificity is unknown.

Broader study findings: Recipient marrow harbored GvH clones, some of which surfaced first in ileum or blood. Early post-transplant HvG declines showed an association with peak circulating GvH clone levels.

The sample in question was unstimulated CD4+ T cells sorted from spleen or lymph node cells, obtained before transplant. The clonotype was recovered from a human donor who was the organ donor for an intestinal transplant. The chain is built from TRBV28 and TRBJ1-4; no reliable D call. The CDR3 nucleotides read TGTGCCAGCAGTTTACCACAGTCCCGTTATGAAAAACTGTTTTTT. Protein product: CASSLPQSRYEKLFF.